This T cell receptor (beta chain) was sequenced in a study of blood T cell repertoires in COVID-19. Background on the study: Sources were T cells, B-cell-depleted T cells, or PBMCs; the material itself was cDNA or gDNA.

Original handling: Estimates of nucleated cell counts were drawn from the amplification of reference gene primers. Sequenced by immunoSEQ multiplex PCR; TCRdb stores in-frame clones only, minus some. D and trimming were read from the DNA, whereas the V and J calls and clone size are those reported in that table. This sample yields around 330,000 clones, of which around 89% are seen a single time; more than 3% belongs to the top ten. This clone was recorded only once. Material for sequencing was peripheral blood. This clonotype originated in a woman aged 45-65 years with active or convalescent COVID-19.

CDR3: CASSRWGEETQYF. Written as DNA, the CDR3 is TGTGCCAGCAGCCGCTGGGGGGAAGAGACCCAGTACTTC. The chain combines TRBV27 with TRBJ2-5; D is possibly TRBD2 (6 bases). Germline CDR1 reads MNHEY; CDR2 reads SMNVEV (reference sequence). Trimming left V 6 bases short and J 3 bases short, with 11 bases between. This CDR3 region has 13 residues.